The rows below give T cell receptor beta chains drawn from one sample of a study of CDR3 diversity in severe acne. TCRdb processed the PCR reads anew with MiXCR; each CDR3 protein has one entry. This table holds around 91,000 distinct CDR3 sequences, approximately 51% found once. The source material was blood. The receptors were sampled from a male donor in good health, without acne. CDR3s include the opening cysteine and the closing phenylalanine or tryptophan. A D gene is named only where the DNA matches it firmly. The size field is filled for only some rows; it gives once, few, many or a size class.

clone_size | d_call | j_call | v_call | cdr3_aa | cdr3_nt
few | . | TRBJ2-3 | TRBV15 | CATSRDEYSTDTQYF | TGTGCCACCAGCAGAGATGAGTACAGCACAGATACGCAGTATTTT
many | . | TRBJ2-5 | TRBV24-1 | CATSDSNWETQYF | TGTGCCACCAGTGATTCGAATTGGGAGACCCAGTACTTC
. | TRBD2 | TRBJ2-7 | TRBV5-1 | CASSPTSGSSYEQYF | TGCGCCAGCAGCCCGACTAGCGGGAGCTCCTACGAGCAGTACTTC
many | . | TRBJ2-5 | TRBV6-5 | CASSYSRADGSRETQYF | TGTGCCAGCAGTTACTCGAGGGCGGACGGGAGTCGAGAGACCCAGTACTTC
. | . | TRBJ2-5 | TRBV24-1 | CATSLRGGETQYF | TGTGCCACCAGCCTACGGGGCGGGGAGACCCAGTACTTC
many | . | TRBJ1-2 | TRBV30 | CAWSVPGGGYTF | TGTGCCTGGAGTGTACCGGGGGGTGGCTACACCTTC
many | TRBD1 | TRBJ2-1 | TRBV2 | CASSAARTGNEQFF | TGTGCCAGCAGCGCTGCCCGGACAGGGAATGAGCAGTTCTTC
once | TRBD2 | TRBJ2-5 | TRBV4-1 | CASSQLPTSGGAQYF | TGCGCCAGCAGCCAACTGCCGACTAGCGGGGGGGCTCAGTACTTC
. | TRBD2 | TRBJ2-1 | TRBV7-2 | CASSLPPAGVGNEQFF | TGTGCCAGCAGCTTACCTCCAGCGGGAGTTGGCAATGAGCAGTTCTTC
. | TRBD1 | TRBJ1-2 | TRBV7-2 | CASSPGTGENYGYTF | TGTGCCAGCAGCCCCGGGACAGGGGAGAACTATGGCTACACCTTC
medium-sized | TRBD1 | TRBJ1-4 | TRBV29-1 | CSVGGQGTLVFF | TGCAGCGTGGGGGGACAGGGAACCCTCGTGTTTTTT